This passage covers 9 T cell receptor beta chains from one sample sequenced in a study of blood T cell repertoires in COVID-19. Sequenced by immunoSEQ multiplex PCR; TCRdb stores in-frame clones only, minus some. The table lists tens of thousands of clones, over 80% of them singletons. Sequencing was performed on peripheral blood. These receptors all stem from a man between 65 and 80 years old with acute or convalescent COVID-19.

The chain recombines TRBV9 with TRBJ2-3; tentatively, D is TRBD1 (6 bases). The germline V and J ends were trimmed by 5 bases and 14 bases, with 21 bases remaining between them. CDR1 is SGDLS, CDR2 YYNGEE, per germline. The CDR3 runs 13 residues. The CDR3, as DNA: TGTGCCAGCAGAGGGAATGCAGGGGCTGAGCTGTATTTT. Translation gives CASRGNAGAELYF.

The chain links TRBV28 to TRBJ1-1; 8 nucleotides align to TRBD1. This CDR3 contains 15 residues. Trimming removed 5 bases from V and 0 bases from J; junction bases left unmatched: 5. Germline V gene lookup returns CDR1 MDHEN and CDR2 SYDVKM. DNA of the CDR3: TGTGCCAGCAGTGAGAGGACAGGGATGAACACTGAAGCTTTCTTT. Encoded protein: CASSERTGMNTEAFF.

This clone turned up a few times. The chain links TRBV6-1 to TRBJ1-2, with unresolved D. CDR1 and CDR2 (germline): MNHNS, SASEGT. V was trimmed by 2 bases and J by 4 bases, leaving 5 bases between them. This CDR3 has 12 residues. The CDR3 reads CASSESFYGYTF. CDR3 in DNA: TGTGCCAGCAGTGAATCCTTCTATGGCTACACCTTC.

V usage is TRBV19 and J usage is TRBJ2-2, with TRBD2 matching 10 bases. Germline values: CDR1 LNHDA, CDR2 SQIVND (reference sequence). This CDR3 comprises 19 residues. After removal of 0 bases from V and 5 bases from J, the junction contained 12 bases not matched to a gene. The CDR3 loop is CASSIDDLVAGGWTGELFF. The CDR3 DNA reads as TGTGCCAGTAGTATAGATGACCTTGTAGCGGGGGGCTGGACCGGGGAGCTGTTTTTT.

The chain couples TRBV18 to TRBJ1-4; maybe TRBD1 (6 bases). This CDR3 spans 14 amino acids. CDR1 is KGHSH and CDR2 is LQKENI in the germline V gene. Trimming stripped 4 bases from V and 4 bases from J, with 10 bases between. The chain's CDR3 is CASSRDRSNEKLFF. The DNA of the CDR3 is TGTGCCAGCTCACGTGACAGGAGTAATGAAAAACTGTTTTTT.

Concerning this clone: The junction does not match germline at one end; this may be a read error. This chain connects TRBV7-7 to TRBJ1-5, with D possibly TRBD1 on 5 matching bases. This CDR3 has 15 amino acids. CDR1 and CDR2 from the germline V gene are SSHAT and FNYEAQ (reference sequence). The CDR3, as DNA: TGTGCTAGCAGCTGCGGGACTCGCGGTAATCAGCCCCAGCATTTT. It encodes CASSCGTRGNQPQHF.

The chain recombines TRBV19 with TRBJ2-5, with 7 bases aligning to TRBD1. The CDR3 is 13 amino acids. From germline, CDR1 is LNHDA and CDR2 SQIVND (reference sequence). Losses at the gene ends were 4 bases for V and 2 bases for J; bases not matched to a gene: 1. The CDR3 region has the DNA TGTGCCAGTAGTACGGGACAGCAAGAGACCCAGTACTTC. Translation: CASSTGQQETQYF.

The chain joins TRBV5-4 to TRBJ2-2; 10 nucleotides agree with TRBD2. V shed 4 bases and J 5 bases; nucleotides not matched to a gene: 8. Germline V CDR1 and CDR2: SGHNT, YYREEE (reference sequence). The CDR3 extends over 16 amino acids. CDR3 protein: CASSPGGSGGTGELFF. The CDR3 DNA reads TGTGCCAGCAGCCCGGGGGGTAGCGGGGGGACCGGGGAGCTGTTTTTT.

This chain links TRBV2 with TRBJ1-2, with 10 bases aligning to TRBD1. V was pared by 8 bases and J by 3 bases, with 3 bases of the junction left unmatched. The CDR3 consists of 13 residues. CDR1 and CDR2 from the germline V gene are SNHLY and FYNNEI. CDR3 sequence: CASGTGVDYGYTF. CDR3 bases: TGTGCCAGCGGGACAGGGGTGGACTATGGCTACACCTTC.